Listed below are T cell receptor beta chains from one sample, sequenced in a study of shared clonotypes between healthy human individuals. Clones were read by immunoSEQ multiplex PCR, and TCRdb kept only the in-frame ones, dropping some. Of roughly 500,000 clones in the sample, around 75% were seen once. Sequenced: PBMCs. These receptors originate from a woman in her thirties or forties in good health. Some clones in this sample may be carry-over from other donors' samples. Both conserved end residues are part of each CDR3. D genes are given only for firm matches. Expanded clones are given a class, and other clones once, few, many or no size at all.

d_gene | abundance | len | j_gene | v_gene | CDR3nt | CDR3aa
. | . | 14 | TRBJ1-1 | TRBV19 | TGTGCCAGTAGTATAACTTCACTGAACACTGAAGCTTTCTTT | CASSITSLNTEAFF
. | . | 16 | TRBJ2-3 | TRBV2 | TGTGCCAGCACTCCGGGACAACAGTATGGCACAGATACGCAGTATTTT | CASTPGQQYGTDTQYF
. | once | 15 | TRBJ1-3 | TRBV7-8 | TGTGCCAGCAGCTTAGCGGGAGTTACTGGAAACACCATATATTTT | CASSLAGVTGNTIYF
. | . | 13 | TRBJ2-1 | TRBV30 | TGTGCCTGGAGGGGGGGTAGGTACAATGAGCAGTTCTTC | CAWRGGRYNEQFF
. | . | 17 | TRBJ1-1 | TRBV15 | TGTGCCACCAGCAGAGATTCTCGGCGGGGCATGAACACTGAAGCTTTCTTT | CATSRDSRRGMNTEAFF
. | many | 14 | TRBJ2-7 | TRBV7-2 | TGTGCCAGCAGCTTACAGGGGAGCTCCTACGAGCAGTACTTC | CASSLQGSSYEQYF
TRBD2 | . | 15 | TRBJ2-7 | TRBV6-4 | TGTGCCAGCAGTGTCGTAGCGGGAGGCTCCTACGAGCAGTACTTC | CASSVVAGGSYEQYF
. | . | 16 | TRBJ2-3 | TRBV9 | TGTGCCAGCAGCCCCCCCCCGCAATCGGGCACAGATACGCAGTATTTT | CASSPPPQSGTDTQYF
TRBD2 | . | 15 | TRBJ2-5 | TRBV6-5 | TGTGCCAGCAGTTCCAGCGGGAGAGGTGGAGAGACCCAGTACTTC | CASSSSGRGGETQYF
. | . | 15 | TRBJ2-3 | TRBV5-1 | TGCGCCAGCAGCCCGGACGGCTCGAGCACAGATACGCAGTATTTT | CASSPDGSSTDTQYF
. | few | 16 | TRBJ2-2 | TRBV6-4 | TGTGCCAGCAGTGACTCAAGGGGTCGGGACACCGGGGAGCTGTTTTTT | CASSDSRGRDTGELFF
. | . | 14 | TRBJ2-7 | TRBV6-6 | TGTGCCAGCAGTTTTTATCAGGGGGGGGTCGAGCAGTACTTC | CASSFYQGGVEQYF
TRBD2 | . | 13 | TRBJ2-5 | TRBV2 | TGTGCCAGCAGTGCCCGGGAGGGGGAGACCCAGTACTTC | CASSAREGETQYF
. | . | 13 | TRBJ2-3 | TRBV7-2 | TGTGCCAGCAGCTCTTCAGGCGCAGATACGCAGTATTTT | CASSSSGADTQYF
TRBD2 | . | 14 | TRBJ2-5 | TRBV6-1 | TGTGCCAGCAGTGCGGGAGGGCCCCAAGAGACCCAGTACTTC | CASSAGGPQETQYF
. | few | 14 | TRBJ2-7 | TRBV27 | TGTGCCAGCAGTTCCGCTAGCCCTCCCTACGAGCAGTACTTC | CASSSASPPYEQYF
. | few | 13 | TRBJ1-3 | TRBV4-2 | TGTGCCAGCAGCCCCAAACCTGGAAACACCATATATTTT | CASSPKPGNTIYF
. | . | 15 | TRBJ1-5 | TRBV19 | TGTGCCAGTAGTGAATACAGGGTTGATAATCAGCCCCAGCATTTT | CASSEYRVDNQPQHF
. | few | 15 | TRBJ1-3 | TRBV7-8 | TGTGCCAGCAGCTCTACCTTGGGGGCCGGAAACACCATATATTTT | CASSSTLGAGNTIYF
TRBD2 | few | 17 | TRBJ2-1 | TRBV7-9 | TGTGCCAGCAGCAAGCGAACCGGGACTAGCGGGAGTGTTGAGCAGTTCTTC | CASSKRTGTSGSVEQFF
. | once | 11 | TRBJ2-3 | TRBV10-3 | TGTGCCATCAGGAGCACAGATACGCAGTATTTT | CAIRSTDTQYF
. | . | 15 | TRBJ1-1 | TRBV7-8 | TGTGCCAGCAGCTTAGCGTCGGATAGCCCCCTTGGAGCTTTCTTT | CASSLASDSPLGAFF
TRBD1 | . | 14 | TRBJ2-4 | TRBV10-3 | TGTGCCATCAGTGGGGGACAGGGGAAAAACATTCAGTACTTC | CAISGGQGKNIQYF
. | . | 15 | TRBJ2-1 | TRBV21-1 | TGTGCCAGCAGTCGGACTAGCGGGCGGTACAATGAGCAGTTCTTC | CASSRTSGRYNEQFF
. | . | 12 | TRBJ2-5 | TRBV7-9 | TGTGCCAGCAGCCCCACGCCGGAGACCCAGTACTTC | CASSPTPETQYF
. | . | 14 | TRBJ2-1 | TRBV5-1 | TGCGCCAGCAGCCCCCGGGCCCAAAGGAATGAGCAGTTCTTC | CASSPRAQRNEQFF
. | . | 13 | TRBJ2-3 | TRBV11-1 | TGTGCCAGCAGCTCAGACAGGACAGATACGCAGTATTTT | CASSSDRTDTQYF
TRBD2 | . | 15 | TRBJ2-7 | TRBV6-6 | TGTGCCAGCAGAACGGGACTAGCGGTTTCCTACGAGCAGTACTTC | CASRTGLAVSYEQYF
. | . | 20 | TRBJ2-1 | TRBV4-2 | TGTGCCAGCAGCCAAACTTGGGGCCCAGACCAGGGGTTCCCCAACAATGAGCAGTTCTTC | CASSQTWGPDQGFPNNEQFF
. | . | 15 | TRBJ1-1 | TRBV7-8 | TGTGCCAGCAGCCCCTCGACAGGAGTGAACACTGAAGCTTTCTTT | CASSPSTGVNTEAFF
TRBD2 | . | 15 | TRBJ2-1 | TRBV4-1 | TGCGCCAGCAGCCAAGATCTAGCGGGCAGTCTCTCGAGGTTCTTC | CASSQDLAGSLSRFF
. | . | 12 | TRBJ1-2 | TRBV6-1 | TGTGCCAGCAGTGTTGTGGACTATGGCTACACCTTC | CASSVVDYGYTF
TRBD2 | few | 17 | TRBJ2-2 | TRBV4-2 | TGTGCCAGCAGCCGCTCACTTAGCGGGAGGGCCGACGGGGAGCTGTTTTTT | CASSRSLSGRADGELFF
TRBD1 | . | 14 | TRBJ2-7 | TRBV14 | TGTGCCAGCAGCCAAGGGACAGGGCACTACGAGCAGTACTTC | CASSQGTGHYEQYF
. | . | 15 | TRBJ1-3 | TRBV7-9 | TGTGCCAGCAGCCGCAGGGGAGGGACTGGAAACACCATATATTTT | CASSRRGGTGNTIYF
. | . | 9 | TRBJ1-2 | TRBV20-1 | TGCAGTGCCAGCCATGGCTACACCTTC | CSASHGYTF
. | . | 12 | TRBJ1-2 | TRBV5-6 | TGTGCCAGCTCCGGGGGCAGGGGTGGCTACACCTTC | CASSGGRGGYTF
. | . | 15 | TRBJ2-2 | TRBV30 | TGTGCCTGGAGTGGCGGCAGGGGATGGGCCGGGGAGCTGTTTTTT | CAWSGGRGWAGELFF
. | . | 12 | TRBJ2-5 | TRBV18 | TGTGCCAGCTCAGCAACACAAGAGACCCAGTACTTC | CASSATQETQYF
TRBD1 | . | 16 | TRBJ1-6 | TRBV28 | TGTGCCAGCAGTTGGTTTCCGGGACAGTATAATTCACCCCTCCACTTT | CASSWFPGQYNSPLHF
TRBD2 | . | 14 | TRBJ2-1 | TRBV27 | TGTGCCAGCAGCATGACTAGCCCCTACAATGAGCAGTTCTTC | CASSMTSPYNEQFF
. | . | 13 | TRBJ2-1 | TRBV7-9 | TGTGCCAGCAGCTACGGGGGATACAATGAGCAGTTCTTC | CASSYGGYNEQFF
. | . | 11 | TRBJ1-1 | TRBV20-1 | TGCAGTGCTCTTGACAGGATGTTAGCTTTCTTT | CSALDRMLAFF
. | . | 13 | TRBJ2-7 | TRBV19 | TGTGCCAGTAGTAAAGGACAGCACTACGAGCAGTACTTC | CASSKGQHYEQYF
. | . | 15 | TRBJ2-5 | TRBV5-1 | TGCGCCAGCAGCTTGGAGTGGGGGACTCAAGAGACCCAGTACTTC | CASSLEWGTQETQYF